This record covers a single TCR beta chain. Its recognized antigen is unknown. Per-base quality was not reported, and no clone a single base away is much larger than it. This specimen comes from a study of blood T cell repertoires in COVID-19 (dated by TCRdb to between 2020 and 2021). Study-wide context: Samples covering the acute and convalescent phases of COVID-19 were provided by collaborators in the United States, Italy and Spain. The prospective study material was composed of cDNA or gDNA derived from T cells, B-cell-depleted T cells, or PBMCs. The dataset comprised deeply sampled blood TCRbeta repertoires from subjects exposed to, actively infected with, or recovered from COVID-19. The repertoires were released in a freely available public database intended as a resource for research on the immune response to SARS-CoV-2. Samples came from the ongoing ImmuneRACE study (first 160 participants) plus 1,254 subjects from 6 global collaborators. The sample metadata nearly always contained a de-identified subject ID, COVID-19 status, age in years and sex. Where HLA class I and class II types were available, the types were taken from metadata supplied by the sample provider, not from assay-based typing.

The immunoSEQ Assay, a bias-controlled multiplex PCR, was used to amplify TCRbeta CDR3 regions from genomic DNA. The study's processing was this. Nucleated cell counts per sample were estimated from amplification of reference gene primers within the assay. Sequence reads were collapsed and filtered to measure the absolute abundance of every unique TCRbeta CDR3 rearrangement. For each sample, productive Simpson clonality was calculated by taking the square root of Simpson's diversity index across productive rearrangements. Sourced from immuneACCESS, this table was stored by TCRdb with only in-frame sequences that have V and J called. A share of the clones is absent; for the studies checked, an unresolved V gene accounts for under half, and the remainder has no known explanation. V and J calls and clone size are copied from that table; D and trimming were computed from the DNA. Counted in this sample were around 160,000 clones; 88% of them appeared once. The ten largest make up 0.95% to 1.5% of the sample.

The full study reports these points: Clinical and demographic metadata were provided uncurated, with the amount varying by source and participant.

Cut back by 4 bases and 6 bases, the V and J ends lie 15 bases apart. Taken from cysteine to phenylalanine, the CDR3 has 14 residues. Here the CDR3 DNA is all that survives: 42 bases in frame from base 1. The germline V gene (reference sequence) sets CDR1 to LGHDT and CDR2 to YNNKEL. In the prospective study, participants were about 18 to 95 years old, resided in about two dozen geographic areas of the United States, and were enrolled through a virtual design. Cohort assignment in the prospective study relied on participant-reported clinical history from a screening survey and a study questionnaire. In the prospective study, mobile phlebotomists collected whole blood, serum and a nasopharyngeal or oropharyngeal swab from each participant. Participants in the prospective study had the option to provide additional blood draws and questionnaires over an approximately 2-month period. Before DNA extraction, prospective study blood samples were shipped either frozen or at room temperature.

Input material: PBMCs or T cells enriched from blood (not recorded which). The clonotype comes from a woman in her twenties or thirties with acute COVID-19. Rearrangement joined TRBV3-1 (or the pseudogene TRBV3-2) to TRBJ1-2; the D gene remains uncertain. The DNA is TGTGCCAGCAGCCGGGTGGAATCGGGGAATGGCTACACCTTC. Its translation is CASSRVESGNGYTF.